These 20 T cell receptor beta chains were all obtained from the same sample, sequenced in a study of T cell responses to AZD1222 COVID-19 vaccine. TCRdb's table, derived via immunoSEQ multiplex PCR, lists solely in-frame clones and lacks some. This table has fewer than 200,000 clones, just under 90% appearing once. The source material was peripheral blood, sampled on day 0 of AZD1222 vaccination. All receptors come from an adult in good health.

The genes are TRBV3-1 (or the pseudogene TRBV3-2) and TRBJ1-5; 7 nucleotides agree with TRBD1. The J segment lost 0 bases and the V segment lost 4 bases, leaving 3 bases of the junction unmatched. The CDR3 spans 15 residues. Germline V gene data show CDR1 as LGHDT and CDR2 as YNNKEL (reference sequence). CDR3 sequence: CASSPGTASNQPQHF. Here the CDR3 DNA reads TGTGCCAGCAGCCCTGGGACAGCTAGCAATCAGCCCCAGCATTTT.

CDR3 nucleotides: TGTGCCAGCAGCCATGGAGACCCAAGCTCCTACGAGCAGTACTTC. This sequence encodes CASSHGDPSSYEQYF. The rearrangement uses TRBV3-1 (or the pseudogene TRBV3-2) and TRBJ2-7; no definite D call. This CDR3 region has 15 residues. Germline V gene sequence: CDR1 LGHDT, CDR2 YNNKEL (reference sequence). With 3 bases removed from V and 0 bases from J, the gap between germline ends came to 12 bases.

V is TRBV28 and J is TRBJ2-1; D is unresolved. Germline V CDR1 and CDR2: MDHEN, SYDVKM. This CDR3 has 14 residues. Trimming removed 7 bases at V and 6 bases at J, with 16 bases between. The CDR3 here is CASTLGGIGNEQFF. CDR3 nucleotide sequence: TGTGCCAGCACCCTGGGTGGCATCGGCAATGAGCAGTTCTTC.

The rearrangement uses TRBV2 and TRBJ1-6; 7 bases map to TRBD1. Trimming removed 8 bases from V and 7 bases from J; junction bases left unmatched: 2. The V gene's germline CDR1 is SNHLY and CDR2 FYNNEI. The CDR3 is made up of 12 amino acids. CDR3 coding DNA: TGTGCCAGCCTGACAGGGAATTCACCCCTCCACTTT. As protein: CASLTGNSPLHF.

This chain uses TRBV9 with TRBJ1-1, with 8 bases fitting TRBD1. The V gene's germline CDR1 is SGDLS and CDR2 YYNGEE. The CDR3 loop spans 15 amino acids. V shed 3 bases and J 1 base; nucleotides not matched to a gene: 5. This CDR3 is CASSAGQVGNTEAFF. Here the CDR3 DNA reads TGTGCCAGCAGCGCGGGACAGGTGGGGAACACTGAAGCTTTCTTT.

The V and J genes are TRBV2 and TRBJ1-6; 8 nucleotides match TRBD1. The CDR3 has 17 amino acids. With 3 bases clipped from V and 5 bases from J, the junction kept 9 bases outside the gene matches. Germline V gives CDR1 SNHLY, CDR2 FYNNEI. CDR3 sequence: CASSDFLRTGNNSPLHF. CDR3 DNA: TGTGCCAGCAGTGATTTTTTGAGGACAGGGAATAATTCACCCCTCCACTTT.

The V gene is TRBV18, the J gene TRBJ2-7; 7 nucleotides align to TRBD1. Germline values: CDR1 KGHSH, CDR2 LQKENI. The CDR3 is made up of 15 amino acids. The J segment lost 2 bases and the V segment lost 3 bases, leaving 7 bases of the junction unmatched. The CDR3 DNA is TGTGCCAGCTCACCGGCAAGGGGGCTAGCCTACGAGCAGTACTTC. This codes for CASSPARGLAYEQYF. Based on the CDR3 plus reference TRBV18 and TRBJ2-7, the full variable domain is NAGVMQNPRHLVRRRGQEARLRCSPMKGHSHVYWYRQLPEEGLKFMVYLQKENIIDESGMPKERFSAEFPKEGPSILRIQQVVRGDSAAYFCASSPARGLAYEQYFGPGTRLTVT.

This chain joins TRBV5-5 and TRBJ1-1; D call uncertain. Trimming shortened V by 2 bases and J by 3 bases, and 20 bases separated the two germline ends. The CDR3 has 17 amino acids. Germline lookup yields CDR1 SGHKS and CDR2 YYEKEE (reference sequence). CDR3 in amino acids: CASSFKAQALQDTEAFF. Written as DNA, the CDR3 is TGTGCCAGCAGCTTCAAGGCTCAGGCCTTGCAAGACACTGAAGCTTTCTTT.

The chain recombines TRBV27 with TRBJ1-5; D uncertain. The CDR3 has 15 residues. The V gene lost 2 bases and the J gene lost 0 bases, with 8 bases spanning the gap. Germline V lookup: CDR1 MNHEY, CDR2 SMNVEV (reference sequence). The CDR3 is CASSLIGDSNQPQHF. CDR3 sequence (DNA): TGTGCCAGCAGTTTAATCGGGGATAGCAATCAGCCCCAGCATTTT.

The rearrangement links TRBV7-2 to TRBJ2-1; D not certain. Germline V gives CDR1 SGHTA, CDR2 FQGNSA. The CDR3 consists of 15 residues. V gave up 1 base and J gave up 5 bases, with 12 bases separating them. CDR3 protein: CASSLGGNLHNEQFF. DNA for the CDR3: TGTGCCAGCAGCTTAGGAGGAAACCTACACAATGAGCAGTTCTTC. Drawing the rest from reference TRBV7-2 and TRBJ2-1, the complete variable domain is GAGVSQSPSNKVTEKGKDVELRCDPISGHTALYWYRQSLGQGLEFLIYFQGNSAPDKSGLPSDRFSAERTGGSVSTLTIQRTQQEDSAVYLCASSLGGNLHNEQFFGPGTRLTVL.

The genes are TRBV7-2 and TRBJ2-2; perhaps D is TRBD1 or TRBD2 (6 bases each). V was shortened by 4 bases and J by 4 bases, with 10 bases between the two germline ends. This CDR3 is built from 14 residues. Germline CDR1 and CDR2: SGHTA and FQGNSA. CDR3 protein: CASSSGATTGELFF. DNA of the CDR3: TGTGCCAGCAGCTCGGGGGCGACCACCGGGGAGCTGTTTTTT.

This clone was found once. J is TRBJ2-1 and V is TRBV28; the D is unclear. CDR1 is MDHEN, CDR2 SYDVKM, per germline. The V gene lost 1 base and the J gene lost 6 bases, with 4 bases spanning the gap. CDR3 length: 12 amino acids. DNA for the CDR3: TGTGCCAGCAGTTTATCAGGCAATGAGCAGTTCTTC. Translation: CASSLSGNEQFF.

The chain combines TRBV30 with TRBJ1-4; D remains ambiguous. The germline gives CDR1 GTSNPN, CDR2 SVGIG (reference sequence). V lost 8 bases and J lost 3, with 13 bases in between. CDR3 length: 13 residues. CDR3 DNA sequence: TGTGCCGGAACAACGGGGTCTAATGAAAAACTGTTTTTT. Encoded protein: CAGTTGSNEKLFF.

On this clone itself: The sample carries other DNA sequences with the same CDR3. The chain has TRBV28 and TRBJ2-1; D might be TRBD2 (6 bases). Trimming removed 2 bases at V and 3 bases at J, with 8 bases between. The V gene's germline CDR1 is MDHEN and CDR2 SYDVKM. CDR3 length equals 14 residues. CDR3 sequence reads: CASSLRLDYNEQFF. In DNA, the CDR3 is TGTGCCAGCAGTTTACGACTAGACTACAATGAGCAGTTCTTC.

V is TRBV9 and J is TRBJ2-2; D possibly corresponds to TRBD1 (5 bases). The germline V and J ends were trimmed by 2 bases and 1 base, with 9 bases remaining between them. From germline, CDR1 is SGDLS and CDR2 YYNGEE. The CDR3 loop spans 15 amino acids. CDR3 amino acids: CASSVLQVNTGELFF. CDR3 DNA sequence: TGTGCCAGCAGCGTTTTACAGGTGAACACCGGGGAGCTGTTTTTT.

The chain links TRBV5-1 to TRBJ2-1; possibly TRBD1 for D (5 bases). The CDR3 sequence is 15 residues long. V was shortened by 0 bases and J by 8 bases, with 15 bases between the two germline ends. Germline CDR1 is SGHRS and CDR2 is YFSETQ. CDR3 bases: TGCGCCAGCAGCTTGGGACAGACGAGCACCGATGAGCAGTTCTTC. Translated, it gives CASSLGQTSTDEQFF.

The chain carries TRBV6-5 and TRBJ2-1, with 10 bases fitting TRBD2. This CDR3 has 15 amino acids. The J segment lost 8 bases and the V segment lost 5 bases, leaving 9 bases of the junction unmatched. CDR1 is MNHEY and CDR2 is SVGAGI in the germline V gene. DNA for the CDR3: TGTGCCAGCAGTACCCCTAGCGGGAGTAGATATGAGCAGTTCTTC. Its translation: CASSTPSGSRYEQFF.

The chain couples TRBV7-2 to TRBJ2-1; no reliable D call. Germline V gives CDR1 SGHTA, CDR2 FQGNSA. V lost 1 base, J lost 9 bases, and 10 bases lay in between. The CDR3 is 13 amino acids. This CDR3 is CASSLEPEGEQFF. The CDR3, as DNA: TGTGCCAGCAGCTTAGAACCCGAAGGTGAGCAGTTCTTC.

The V gene is TRBV7-3, the J gene TRBJ1-6; D uncertain. Germline V CDR1 and CDR2: SGHTA, FQGTGA. The CDR3 is made up of 15 amino acids. Trimming removed 2 bases at V and 5 bases at J, with 10 bases between. Written as DNA, the CDR3 is TGTGCCAGCAGCTTAGAGAATTCTGATAATTCACCCCTCCACTTT. Residues: CASSLENSDNSPLHF.

The chain combines TRBV30 with TRBJ1-6; TRBD1 matches 7 bases. There are 15 residues in the CDR3. V was pared by 0 bases and J by 6 bases, with 5 bases of the junction left unmatched. CDR1 is GTSNPN, CDR2 SVGIG, per germline (reference sequence). CDR3 residues: CAWSVGGSGNSPLHF. Written as DNA, the CDR3 is TGTGCCTGGAGTGTAGGGGGCTCGGGTAATTCACCCCTCCACTTT.